This T cell receptor (beta chain) was sequenced in a study of naive and memory T cell subsets. CDR1 is DFQATT and CDR2 is SNEGSKA in the germline V gene (reference sequence). The V gene end was trimmed by 1 base and the J gene end by 8 bases; junction bases not matched to a gene: 10. This CDR3 region has 15 residues. Sorting gates: effector memory CD45RA-CD27-, EMRA CD45RA+CD27-. General study points: Naive and memory repertoire findings lacked a ground truth for validation. Over 95% of naive TCR sequences appeared only once, unlike memory subsets.

An equimolar mix of two oligonucleotides served as the beta constant-region primer for TRBC1 and TRBC2. Nested alpha and beta constant-region primers with the SP2 primer drove four PCR rounds on ligated cDNA. TCRdb re-called the UMI-ligation and nested PCR reads through MiXCR, storing one row per CDR3 protein. The sample comprises about 34,000 distinct CDR3 sequences, less than 20% of which are singletons, and about 3.4% rests with the top ten. This clonotype was recorded many times. Its antigen is unidentified. The sequencing sample was made of effector memory CD4+ T cells from blood. Described subset: effector memory, CD45RA- CD27-. This TCR came from a human donor in good health. This chain connects TRBV20-1 to TRBJ2-1, with 8 nucleotides matching TRBD2. This CDR3 reads CSARGPGLVMHEQFF. The DNA of the CDR3 is TGCAGTGCTAGAGGACCGGGACTAGTTATGCATGAGCAGTTCTTC.